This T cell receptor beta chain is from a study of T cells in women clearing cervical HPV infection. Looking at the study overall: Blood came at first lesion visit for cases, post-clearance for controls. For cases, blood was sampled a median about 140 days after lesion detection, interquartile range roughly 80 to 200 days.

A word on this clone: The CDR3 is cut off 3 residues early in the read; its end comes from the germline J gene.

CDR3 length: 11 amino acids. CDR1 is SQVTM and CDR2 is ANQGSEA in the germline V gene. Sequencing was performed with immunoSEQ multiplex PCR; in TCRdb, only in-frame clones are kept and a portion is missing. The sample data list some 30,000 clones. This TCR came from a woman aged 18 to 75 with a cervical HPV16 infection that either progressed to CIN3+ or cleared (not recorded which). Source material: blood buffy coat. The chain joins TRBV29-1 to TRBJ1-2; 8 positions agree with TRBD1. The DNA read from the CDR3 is TGCAGCGTCGGACAGGGTCGGGGC. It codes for CSVGQGRG. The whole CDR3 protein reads CSVGQGRGYTF.